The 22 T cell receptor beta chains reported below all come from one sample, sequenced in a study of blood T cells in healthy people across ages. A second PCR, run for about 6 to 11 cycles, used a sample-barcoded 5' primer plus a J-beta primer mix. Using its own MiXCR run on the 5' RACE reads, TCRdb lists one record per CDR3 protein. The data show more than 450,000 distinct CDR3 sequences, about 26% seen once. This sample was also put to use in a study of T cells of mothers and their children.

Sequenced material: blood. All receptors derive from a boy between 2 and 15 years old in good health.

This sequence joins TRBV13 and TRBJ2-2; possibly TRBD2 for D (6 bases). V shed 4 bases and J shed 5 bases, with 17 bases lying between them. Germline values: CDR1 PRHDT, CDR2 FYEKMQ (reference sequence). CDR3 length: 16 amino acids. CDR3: CASSSSDTEGTGELFF. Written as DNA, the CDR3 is TGTGCCAGCAGCTCGAGCGACACGGAGGGGACCGGGGAGCTGTTTTTT.

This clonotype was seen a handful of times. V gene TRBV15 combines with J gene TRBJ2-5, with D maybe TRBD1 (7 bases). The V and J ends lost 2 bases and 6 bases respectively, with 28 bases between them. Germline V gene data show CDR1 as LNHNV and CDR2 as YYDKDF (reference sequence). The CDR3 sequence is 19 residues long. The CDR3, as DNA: TGTGCCACCAGCAGATTCTCCGACACAAATCAGGGGGGAGGCAAGACCCAGTACTTC. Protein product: CATSRFSDTNQGGGKTQYF.

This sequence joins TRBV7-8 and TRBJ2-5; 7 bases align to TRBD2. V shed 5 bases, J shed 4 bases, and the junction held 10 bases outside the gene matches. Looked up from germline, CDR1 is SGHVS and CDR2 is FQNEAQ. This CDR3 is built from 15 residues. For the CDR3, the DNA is TGTGCCAGCAGCCCAGGGTCGGGGGGAGGAGAGACCCAGTACTTC. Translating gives CASSPGSGGGETQYF.

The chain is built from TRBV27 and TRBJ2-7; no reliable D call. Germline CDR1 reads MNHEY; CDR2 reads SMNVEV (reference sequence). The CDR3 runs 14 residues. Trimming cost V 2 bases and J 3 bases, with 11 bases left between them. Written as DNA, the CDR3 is TGTGCCAGCAGTTTACGGTCAACAGACTACGAGCAGTACTTC. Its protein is CASSLRSTDYEQYF.

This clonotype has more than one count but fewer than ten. The CDR3 nucleotides read TGTGCCAGCAGCAGAAGAGGGCCAGGAGAGACCCAGTACTTC. Translation gives CASSRRGPGETQYF. This chain links TRBV21-1 with TRBJ2-5; the table's D gene call, TRBD2, was not cross checked with the DNA. TRBV21-1 is a pseudogene segment. The CDR3 sequence is 14 residues long.

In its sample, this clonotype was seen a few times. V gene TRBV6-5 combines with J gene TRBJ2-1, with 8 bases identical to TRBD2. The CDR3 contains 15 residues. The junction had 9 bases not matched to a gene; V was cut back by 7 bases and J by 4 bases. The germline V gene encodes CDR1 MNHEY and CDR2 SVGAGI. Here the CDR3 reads CASNPPGGGYNEQFF. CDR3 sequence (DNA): TGTGCCAGCAACCCACCTGGCGGGGGGTACAATGAGCAGTTCTTC.

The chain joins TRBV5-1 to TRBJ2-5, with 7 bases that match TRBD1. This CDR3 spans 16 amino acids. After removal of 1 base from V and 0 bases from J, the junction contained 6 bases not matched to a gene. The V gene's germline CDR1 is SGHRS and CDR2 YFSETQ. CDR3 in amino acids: CASSLRQGYNQETQYF. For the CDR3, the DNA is TGCGCCAGCAGCTTGAGACAGGGCTACAACCAAGAGACCCAGTACTTC.

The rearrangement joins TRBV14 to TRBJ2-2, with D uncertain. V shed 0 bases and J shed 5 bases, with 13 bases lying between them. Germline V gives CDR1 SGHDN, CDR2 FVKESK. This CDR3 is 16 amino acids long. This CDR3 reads CASSQDYYLTTGELFF. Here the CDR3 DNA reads TGTGCCAGCAGCCAAGACTACTACTTGACGACCGGGGAGCTGTTTTTT. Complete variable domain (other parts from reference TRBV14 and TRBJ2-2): EAGVTQFPSHSVIEKGQTVTLRCDPISGHDNLYWYRRVMGKEIKFLLHFVKESKQDESGMPNNRFLAERTGGTYSTLKVQPAELEDSGVYFCASSQDYYLTTGELFFGEGSRLTVL.

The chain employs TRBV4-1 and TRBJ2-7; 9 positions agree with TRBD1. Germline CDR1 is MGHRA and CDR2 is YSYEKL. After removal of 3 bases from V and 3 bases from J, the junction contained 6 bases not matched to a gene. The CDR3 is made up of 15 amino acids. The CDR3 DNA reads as TGCGCCAGCAGCCAGGGGACAGGGTCCGGCTACGAGCAGTACTTC. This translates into CASSQGTGSGYEQYF.

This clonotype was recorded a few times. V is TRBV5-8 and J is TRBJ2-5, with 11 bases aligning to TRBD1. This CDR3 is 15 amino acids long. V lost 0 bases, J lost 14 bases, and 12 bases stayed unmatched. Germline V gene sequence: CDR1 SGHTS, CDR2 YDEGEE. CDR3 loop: CASSLDRTGGSFGYF. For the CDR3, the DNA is TGTGCCAGCAGCTTGGACAGGACAGGGGGCTCGTTCGGATACTTC.

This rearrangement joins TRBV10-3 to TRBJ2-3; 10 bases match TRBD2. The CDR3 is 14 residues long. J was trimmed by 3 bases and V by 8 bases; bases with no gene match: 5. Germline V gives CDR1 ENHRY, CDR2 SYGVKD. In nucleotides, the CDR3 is TGTGCCATCCGTAGCGGGGGGCAGACAGATACGCAGTATTTT. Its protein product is CAIRSGGQTDTQYF.

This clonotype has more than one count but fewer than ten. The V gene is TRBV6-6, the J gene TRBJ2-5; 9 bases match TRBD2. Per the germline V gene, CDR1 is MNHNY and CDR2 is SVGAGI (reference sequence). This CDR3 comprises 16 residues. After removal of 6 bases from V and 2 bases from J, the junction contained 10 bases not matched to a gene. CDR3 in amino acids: CASRLISGGSQETQYF. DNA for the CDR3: TGTGCCAGCAGACTGATTAGCGGGGGCTCACAAGAGACCCAGTACTTC.

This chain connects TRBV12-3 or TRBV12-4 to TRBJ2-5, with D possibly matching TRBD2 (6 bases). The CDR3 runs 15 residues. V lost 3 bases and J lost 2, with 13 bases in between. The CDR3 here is CASSFGGVAQETQYF. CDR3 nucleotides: TGTGCCAGCAGTTTCGGGGGAGTGGCACAAGAGACCCAGTACTTC.

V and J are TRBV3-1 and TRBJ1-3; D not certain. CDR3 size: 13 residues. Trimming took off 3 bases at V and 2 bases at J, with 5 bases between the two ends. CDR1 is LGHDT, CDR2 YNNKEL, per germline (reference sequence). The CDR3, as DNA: TGTGCCAGCAGCCAGTATCCTGGAAACACCATATATTTT. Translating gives CASSQYPGNTIYF.

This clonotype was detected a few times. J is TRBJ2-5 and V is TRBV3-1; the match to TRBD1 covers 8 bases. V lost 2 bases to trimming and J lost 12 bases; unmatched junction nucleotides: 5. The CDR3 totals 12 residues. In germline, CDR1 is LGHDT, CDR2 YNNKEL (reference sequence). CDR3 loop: CASSQPGQVEYF. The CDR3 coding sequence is TGTGCCAGCAGCCAACCGGGACAGGTCGAGTACTTC.

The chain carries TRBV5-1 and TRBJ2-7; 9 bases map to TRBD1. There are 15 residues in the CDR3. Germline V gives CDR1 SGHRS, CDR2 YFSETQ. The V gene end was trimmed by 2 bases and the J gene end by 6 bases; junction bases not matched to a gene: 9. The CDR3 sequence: CASSLMDRGLGEQYF. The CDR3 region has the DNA TGCGCCAGCAGCTTAATGGACAGGGGATTAGGCGAGCAGTACTTC.

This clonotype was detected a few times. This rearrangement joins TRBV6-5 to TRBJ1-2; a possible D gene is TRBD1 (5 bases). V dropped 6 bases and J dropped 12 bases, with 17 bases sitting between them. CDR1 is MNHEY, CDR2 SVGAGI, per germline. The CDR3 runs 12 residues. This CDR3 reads CASRDGQGRNTF. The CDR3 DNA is TGTGCCAGCAGGGACGGCCAGGGCCGCAACACCTTC.

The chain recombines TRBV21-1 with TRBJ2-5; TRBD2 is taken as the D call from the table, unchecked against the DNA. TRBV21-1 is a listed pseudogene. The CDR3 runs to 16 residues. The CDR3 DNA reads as TGTGCCAGCAGCAAACCCGGCGGGGGGGCGGTAGAGACCCAGTACTTC. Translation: CASSKPGGGAVETQYF.

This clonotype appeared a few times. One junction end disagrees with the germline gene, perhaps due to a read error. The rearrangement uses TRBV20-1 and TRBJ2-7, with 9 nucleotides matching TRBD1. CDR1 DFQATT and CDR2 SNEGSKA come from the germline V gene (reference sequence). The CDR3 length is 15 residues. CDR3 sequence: CSASKPGQGTYEQYF. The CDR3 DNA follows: TGCAGCGCTAGCAAGCCGGGACAGGGTACCTACGAGCAGTACTTC.

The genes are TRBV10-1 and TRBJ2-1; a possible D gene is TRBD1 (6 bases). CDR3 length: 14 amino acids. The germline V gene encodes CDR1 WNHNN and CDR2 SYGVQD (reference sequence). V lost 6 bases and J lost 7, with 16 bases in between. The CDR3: CASRNRDRSNEQFF. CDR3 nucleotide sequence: TGCGCCAGCAGGAACAGGGATCGCTCTAATGAGCAGTTCTTC.

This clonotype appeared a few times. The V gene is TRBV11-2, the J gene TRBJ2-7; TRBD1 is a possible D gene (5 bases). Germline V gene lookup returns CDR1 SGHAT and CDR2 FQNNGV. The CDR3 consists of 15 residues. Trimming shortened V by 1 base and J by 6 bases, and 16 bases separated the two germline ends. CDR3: CASSLVRVFSGEQYF. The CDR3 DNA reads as TGTGCCAGCAGCTTAGTCAGGGTTTTTTCCGGCGAGCAGTACTTC. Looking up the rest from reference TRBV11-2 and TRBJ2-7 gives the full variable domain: EAGVAQSPRYKIIEKRQSVAFWCNPISGHATLYWYQQILGQGPKLLIQFQNNGVVDDSQLPKDRFSAERLKGVDSTLKIQPAKLEDSAVYLCASSLVRVFSGEQYFGPGTRLTVT.

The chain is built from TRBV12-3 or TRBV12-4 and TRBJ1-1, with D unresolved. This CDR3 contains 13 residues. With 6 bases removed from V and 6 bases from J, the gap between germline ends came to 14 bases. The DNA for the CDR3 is TGTGCCAGCAGGGCTTCCCGTGGATCTGAAGCTTTCTTT. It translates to CASRASRGSEAFF.